This TCR beta chain stems from a study of CD8+ T cells in alopecia areata (dated by TCRdb to between 2017 and 2018). Concerning the study at large: The treated patients took part in an open-label pilot trial in which moderate-to-severe alopecia areata was treated with oral tofacitinib at 5 to 10 mg twice daily. Tofacitinib was administered for 6 to 18 months, and 6 months of follow-up off drug were then conducted to assess delayed response and recurrence. Disease severity in treated patients was measured with the SALT score, which quantifies the percentage of affected scalp surface area. In both human patients and the C3H/HeJ mouse model, the study applied high-throughput TCRbeta sequencing to look at T cell clonal expansion in alopecia areata. Human TCRbeta sequencing covered scalp tissue and sorted CD4+ and CD8+ peripheral blood T cells from patchy and totalis/universalis alopecia areata patients and healthy controls. Biopsies were taken from tofacitinib-treated patients at baseline and at 4 and 24 weeks of treatment, and a later scalp biopsy was taken in several of the tofacitinib-treated patients. Clonality in the scalp was compared among normal scalp (n=4), patchy alopecia areata scalp (n=8), and alopecia totalis/universalis scalp (n=8). The RNA source kit depended on sample type: the PAXgene miRNA kit for fixed scalp, the miRNeasy kit for PBMCs, and the RNeasy kit for mouse skin. TCRbeta CDR3 regions were amplified by immunoSEQ multiplex PCR using 35 Vbeta forward and 13 Jbeta reverse primers.

The time point tag for this specimen amounts to: more than three weeks on oral tofacitinib. The treatment or condition label of this sample denotes: oral pan-JAK inhibitor, 5-10 mg twice daily. Lesional scalp punch biopsies and peripheral blood were obtained from alopecia areata patients. PBMCs were isolated by density centrifugation and stained for CD3, CD4 and CD8, and CD4+ and CD8+ T cells were sorted on a FACSAria. Summary of the overall study and its limitations: Scalp TCR repertoire analysis is complicated because resident alphabeta T cells in normal human skin are also sequenced, whereas mouse skin is dominated by gammadelta T cells. TCR sequences shared between patients were less clear than in mice, possibly partly because of HLA diversity in the patient population. Higher clonality and more expanded CD8+ clones were observed in lesional scalp than in normal scalp, particularly in alopecia totalis/universalis, a finding suggestive of antigenic drive. Scalp clonality and the number of expanded CD8+ clones among the top 100 scalp clones were significantly decreased by tofacitinib. The treated cohort was small, with a single nonresponder, so links between baseline CD8+ expansion and response need larger studies. Many expanded lesional clones persisted in scalp and blood during tofacitinib treatment, which may partly explain relapse after stopping treatment.

Measured from the cysteine to the phenylalanine, the CDR3 is 16 residues long. The sequence is cut down to CDR3 DNA, 48 bases in frame from base 1. CDR1 and CDR2, looked up from the germline V gene, are SGHNT and YENEEA. Trimmed from V: 0 bases; trimmed from J: 5 bases; junction bases lacking a gene match: 9. The library was made by the immunoSEQ multiplex PCR assay. To provide template for TCR sequencing, every sample had RNA extracted and reverse transcribed into cDNA. First-strand cDNA was synthesized using SuperScript III with a 2:1 mix of oligo-dT and random hexamers. Amplification bias was assessed with a synthetic immune receptor repertoire, and residual bias was removed computationally. The original methods were these. Raw reads were preprocessed to remove errors, and CDR3 was defined by IMGT conventions from the conserved cysteine to phenylalanine. Clonality was computed by normalizing Shannon entropy by log2 of the number of productive unique TCRs and subtracting the result from 1. Whether scalp clones were CD4 or CD8 was inferred by matching scalp TCRbeta sequences against CD4 and CD8 repertoires sorted from blood. The clones in this table, taken by TCRdb from immuneACCESS, are in-frame only. Not every clone is retained; where verified, under half of the shortfall comes from an unresolved V gene, and the cause of the rest is unknown. V and J calls and clone size are as listed in that table; D and trimming were resolved from the DNA. Recorded for this sample are more than 110,000 clones; approximately 80% of them occurred a single time. The ten top clones hold around a quarter of the sample.

For this clone: Its cognate antigen has yet to be identified. Base qualities are missing; no much larger clone stands one base away.

The V gene is TRBV11-3 and the J gene is TRBJ1-1, with TRBD1 identical over 7 junction bases. Sequenced here: CD8+ T cells sorted from blood, sampled at week 4, from a patient treated with tofacitinib. The clonotype comes from a human donor with alopecia areata. The nucleotide sequence is given as TGTGCCAGCAGCTTAGAAGGGGGCGATTCGAGGACTGAAGCTTTCTTT. Its product reads: CASSLEGGDSRTEAFF.